A single sample is the source of the 5 T cell receptor beta chains below, sequenced in a study of OX40 agonist ivuxolimab in advanced cancers. Data came from immunoSEQ multiplex PCR; TCRdb stores just in-frame clones and leaves some out. The sample consists of tens of thousands of clones, approximately 91% of them appearing once. Specimen: CD4+ or CD8+ T cells sorted from blood, collected in a trial of the OX40 agonist ivuxolimab. These receptors were collected from an adult with an advanced solid tumor such as melanoma, head and neck, liver or kidney cancer.

This rearrangement joins TRBV27 to TRBJ2-5, with D perhaps matching TRBD1 (7 bases). The germline CDR1 and CDR2 sequences are MNHEY and SMNVEV (reference sequence). V was pared by 7 bases and J by 5 bases, with 26 bases between. CDR3 length: 17 residues. The CDR3: CASTPSGGLYMRETQYF. The CDR3 DNA follows: TGTGCCAGCACCCCCTCAGGGGGGCTGTATATGCGGGAGACCCAGTACTTC.

The CDR3 nucleotides read TGTGCCAGCAGCCGAGGACAGGGGCAAGAGACCCAGTACTTC. It specifies CASSRGQGQETQYF. This chain joins TRBV7-8 and TRBJ2-5; 9 bases match TRBD1. This CDR3 has 14 amino acids. The germline V gene has CDR1 SGHVS and CDR2 FQNEAQ. J gave up 2 bases and V 5 bases, and 3 bases lay outside the gene matches. Based on the CDR3 plus reference TRBV7-8 and TRBJ2-5, the full variable domain is GAGVSQSPRYKVAKRGQDVALRCDPISGHVSLFWYQQALGQGPEFLTYFQNEAQLDKSGLPSDRFFAERPEGSVSTLKIQRTQQEDSAVYLCASSRGQGQETQYFGPGTRLLVL.

The gene calls are TRBV4-1 and TRBJ2-1; D is unclear. Germline V gene lookup returns CDR1 MGHRA and CDR2 YSYEKL. The CDR3 is 15 amino acids. The V and J ends lost 1 base and 4 bases respectively, with 11 bases between them. CDR3 loop: CASSQAIALYNEQFF. Written as DNA, the CDR3 is TGCGCCAGCAGCCAAGCAATAGCCCTGTACAATGAGCAGTTCTTC.

This clone showed up just a few times. This chain uses TRBV7-9 with TRBJ1-1; D not resolved. The germline CDR1 and CDR2 sequences are SEHNR and FQNEAQ (reference sequence). Trimming took 1 base from V and 5 from J, leaving 8 bases between them. The CDR3 length is 13 residues. Here the CDR3 DNA reads TGTGCCAGCAGCTTAGGTTATGGTACTGAAGCTTTCTTT. It specifies CASSLGYGTEAFF.

This rearrangement joins TRBV7-9 to TRBJ2-7; no reliable D call. Germline values: CDR1 SEHNR, CDR2 FQNEAQ (reference sequence). The CDR3 has 12 residues. The V gene lost 6 bases and the J gene lost 5 bases, with 11 bases spanning the gap. The DNA of the CDR3 is TGTGCCAGCAGTCCAAAAATTCACGAGCAGTACTTC. Its protein is CASSPKIHEQYF.